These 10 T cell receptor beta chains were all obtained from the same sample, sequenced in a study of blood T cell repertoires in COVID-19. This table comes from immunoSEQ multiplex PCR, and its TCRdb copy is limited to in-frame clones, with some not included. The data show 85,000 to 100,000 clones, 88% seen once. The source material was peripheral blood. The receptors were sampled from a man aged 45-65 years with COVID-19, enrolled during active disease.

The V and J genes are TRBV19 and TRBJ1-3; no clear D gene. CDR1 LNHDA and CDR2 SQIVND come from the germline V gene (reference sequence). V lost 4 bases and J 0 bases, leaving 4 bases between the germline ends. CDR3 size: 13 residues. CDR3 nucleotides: TGTGCCAGTAGTACCTTCTCTGGAAACACCATATATTTT. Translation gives CASSTFSGNTIYF.

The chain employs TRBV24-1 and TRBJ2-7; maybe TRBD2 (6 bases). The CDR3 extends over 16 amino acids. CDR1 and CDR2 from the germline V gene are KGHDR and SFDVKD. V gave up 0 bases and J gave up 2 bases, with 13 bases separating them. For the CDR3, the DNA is TGTGCCACCAGTGATTTGCGGGCGGGGATAGCCTACGAGCAGTACTTC. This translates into CATSDLRAGIAYEQYF.

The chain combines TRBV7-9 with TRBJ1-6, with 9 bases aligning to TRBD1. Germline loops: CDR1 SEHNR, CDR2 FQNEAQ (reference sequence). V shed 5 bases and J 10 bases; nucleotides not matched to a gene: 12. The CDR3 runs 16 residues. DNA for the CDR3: TGTGCCAGCAGCCCCTACCAGGACAGGGGAGGATCACCCCTCCACTTT. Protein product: CASSPYQDRGGSPLHF. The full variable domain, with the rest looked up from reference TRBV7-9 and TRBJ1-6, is DTGVSQNPRHKITKRGQNVTFRCDPISEHNRLYWYRQTLGQGPEFLTYFQNEAQLEKSRLLSDRFSAERPKGSFSTLEIQRTEQGDSAMYLCASSPYQDRGGSPLHFGNGTRLTVT.

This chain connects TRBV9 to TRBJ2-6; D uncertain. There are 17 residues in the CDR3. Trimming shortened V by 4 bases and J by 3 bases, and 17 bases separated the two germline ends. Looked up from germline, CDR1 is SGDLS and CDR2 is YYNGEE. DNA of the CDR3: TGTGCCAGCAGCTTCCGTCAGAGGAATAGTGGGGCCAACGTCCTGACTTTC. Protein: CASSFRQRNSGANVLTF.

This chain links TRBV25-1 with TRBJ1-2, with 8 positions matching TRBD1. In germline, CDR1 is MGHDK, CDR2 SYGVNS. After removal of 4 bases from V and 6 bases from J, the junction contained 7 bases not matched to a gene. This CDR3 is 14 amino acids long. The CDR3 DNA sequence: TGTGCCAGCAGTGCCGGACAGGGTATCGATGGCTACACCTTC. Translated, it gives CASSAGQGIDGYTF.

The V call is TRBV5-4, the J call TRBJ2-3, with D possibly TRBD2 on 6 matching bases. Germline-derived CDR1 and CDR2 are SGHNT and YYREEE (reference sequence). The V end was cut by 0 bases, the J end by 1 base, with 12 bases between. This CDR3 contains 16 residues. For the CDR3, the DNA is TGTGCCAGCAGCTTGGAGGGGAGGAGGGGCACAGATACGCAGTATTTT. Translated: CASSLEGRRGTDTQYF.

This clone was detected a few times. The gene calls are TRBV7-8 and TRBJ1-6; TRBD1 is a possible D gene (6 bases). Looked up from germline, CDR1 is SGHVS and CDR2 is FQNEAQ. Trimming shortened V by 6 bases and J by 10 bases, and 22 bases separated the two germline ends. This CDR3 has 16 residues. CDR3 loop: CASRPMLGANGSPLHF. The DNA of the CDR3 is TGTGCCAGCAGACCAATGCTGGGGGCTAATGGATCACCCCTCCACTTT.

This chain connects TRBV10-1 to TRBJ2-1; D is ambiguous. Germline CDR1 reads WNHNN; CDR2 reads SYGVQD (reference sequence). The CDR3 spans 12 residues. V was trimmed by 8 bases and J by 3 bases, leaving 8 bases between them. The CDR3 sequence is CASPKSYNEQFF. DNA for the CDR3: TGCGCCAGCCCTAAAAGCTACAATGAGCAGTTCTTC.

The CDR3 sequence: CASSYSGGLTEAFF. The CDR3 region has the DNA TGTGCCAGCAGTTACTCGGGGGGGCTGACTGAAGCTTTCTTT. The chain couples TRBV6-6 to TRBJ1-1; D might be TRBD1 (6 bases). Germline values: CDR1 MNHNY, CDR2 SVGAGI (reference sequence). The CDR3 is 14 residues long. Trimming pared 0 bases from V and 5 bases from J, leaving 10 bases between.

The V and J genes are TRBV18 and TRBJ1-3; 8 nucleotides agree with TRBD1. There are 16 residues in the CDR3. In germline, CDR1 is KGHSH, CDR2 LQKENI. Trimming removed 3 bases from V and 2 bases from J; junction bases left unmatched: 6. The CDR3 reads CASSPYKTGAGNTIYF. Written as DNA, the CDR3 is TGTGCCAGCTCACCCTACAAGACAGGGGCTGGAAACACCATATATTTT. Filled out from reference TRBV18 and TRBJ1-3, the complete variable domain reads NAGVMQNPRHLVRRRGQEARLRCSPMKGHSHVYWYRQLPEEGLKFMVYLQKENIIDESGMPKERFSAEFPKEGPSILRIQQVVRGDSAAYFCASSPYKTGAGNTIYFGEGSWLTVV.